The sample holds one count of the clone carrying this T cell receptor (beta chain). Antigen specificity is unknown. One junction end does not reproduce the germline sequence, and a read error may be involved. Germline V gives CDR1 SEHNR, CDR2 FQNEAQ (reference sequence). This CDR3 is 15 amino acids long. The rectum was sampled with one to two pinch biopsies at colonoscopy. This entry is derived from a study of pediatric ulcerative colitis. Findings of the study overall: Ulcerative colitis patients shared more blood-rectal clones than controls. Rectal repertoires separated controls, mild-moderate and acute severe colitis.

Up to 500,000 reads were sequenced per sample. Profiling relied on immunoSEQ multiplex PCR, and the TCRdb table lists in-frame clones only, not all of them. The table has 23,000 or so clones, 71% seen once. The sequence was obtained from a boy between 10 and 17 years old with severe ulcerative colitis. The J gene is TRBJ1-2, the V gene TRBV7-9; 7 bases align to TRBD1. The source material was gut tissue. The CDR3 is CASSQELQGNYGYTF. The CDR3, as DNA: TGCGCCAGCAGCCAAGAACTACAGGGGAACTATGGCTACACCTTC.